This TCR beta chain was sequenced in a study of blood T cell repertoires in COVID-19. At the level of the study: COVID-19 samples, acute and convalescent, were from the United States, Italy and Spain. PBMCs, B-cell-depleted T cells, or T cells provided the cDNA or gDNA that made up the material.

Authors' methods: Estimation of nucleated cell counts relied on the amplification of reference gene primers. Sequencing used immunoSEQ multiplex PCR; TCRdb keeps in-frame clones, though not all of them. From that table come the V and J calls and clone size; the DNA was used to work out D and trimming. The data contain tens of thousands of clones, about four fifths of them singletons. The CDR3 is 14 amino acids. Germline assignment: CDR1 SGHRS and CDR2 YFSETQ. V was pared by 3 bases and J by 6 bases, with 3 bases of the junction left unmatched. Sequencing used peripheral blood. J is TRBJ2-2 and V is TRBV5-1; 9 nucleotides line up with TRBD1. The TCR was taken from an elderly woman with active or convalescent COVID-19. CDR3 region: CASSWGQGAGELFF. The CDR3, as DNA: TGCGCCAGCAGCTGGGGACAGGGCGCCGGGGAGCTGTTTTTT. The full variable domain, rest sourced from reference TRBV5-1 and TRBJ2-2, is KAGVTQTPRYLIKTRGQQVTLSCSPISGHRSVSWYQQTPGQGLQFLFEYFSETQRNKGNFPGRFSGRQFSNSRSEMNVSTLELGDSALYLCASSWGQGAGELFFGEGSRLTVL.